The rows below give T cell receptor beta chains drawn from one sample of a study of T-cell reconstitution after alpha-beta-depleted transplantation in children. In TCRdb, the PCR reads were re-called with MiXCR into one record per CDR3 protein. This table has about 110,000 distinct CDR3 sequences, around 6.4% appearing once. This specimen consisted of PBMCs, mostly from graft donor cells, obtained 360 days after TCRalphabeta/CD19-depleted stem cell transplant. The receptor set was obtained from a male patient aged 2 to 9 who had a stem cell transplant for acute lymphoblastic leukemia, so the T cells may come from the graft donor. CDR3s include the opening cysteine and the closing phenylalanine or tryptophan. The order of the fields is clone size, V gene, D gene, J gene, CDR3 protein, CDR3 DNA. The D gene is left open where the match is weak. Rows may omit the clone size; those that give it use once, few, many or a size class.

size: many; V: TRBV4-3; D: TRBD1; J: TRBJ2-1; CDR3: CASSLSRGSPGNEQFF; DNA: TGCGCCAGCAGCCTAAGCAGGGGGTCCCCTGGGAATGAGCAGTTCTTC
size: many; V: TRBV20-1; D: NA; J: TRBJ1-3; CDR3: CSARDPDSGNTIYF; DNA: TGCAGTGCTAGAGATCCGGACAGCGGAAACACCATATATTTT
size: many; V: TRBV7-9; D: NA; J: TRBJ2-5; CDR3: CASSPREARETQYF; DNA: TGTGCCAGCAGCCCCCGTGAAGCTCGAGAGACCCAGTACTTC
size: few; V: TRBV7-9; D: NA; J: TRBJ1-2; CDR3: CASSPPTNYGYTF; DNA: TGTGCCAGCAGCCCCCCTACTAACTATGGCTACACCTTC
size: NA; V: TRBV4-1; D: TRBD1; J: TRBJ2-7; CDR3: CASSQAPHLLGTDVEQYF; DNA: TGCGCCAGCAGCCAAGCCCCCCATCTTCTCGGGACAGATGTGGAGCAGTACTTC
size: few; V: TRBV6-2/TRBV6-3; D: NA; J: TRBJ2-1; CDR3: CASSLDSSNEQFF; DNA: TGTGCCAGCAGTTTGGACTCCTCAAATGAGCAGTTCTTC
size: few; V: TRBV7-9; D: NA; J: TRBJ1-2; CDR3: CASSFPRGDYGYTF; DNA: TGTGCCAGCAGCTTCCCCAGGGGAGACTATGGCTACACCTTC
size: few; V: TRBV6-2/TRBV6-3; D: TRBD1; J: TRBJ2-7; CDR3: CASTLNRDRGREQYF; DNA: TGTGCCAGCACTCTCAATCGGGACAGGGGGAGAGAGCAGTACTTC
size: many; V: TRBV4-2; D: NA; J: TRBJ2-1; CDR3: CASSQDDRVYVEQFF; DNA: TGTGCCAGCAGCCAAGACGATCGGGTTTATGTTGAGCAGTTCTTC
size: many; V: TRBV29-1; D: NA; J: TRBJ1-1; CDR3: CSVGVTEAFF; DNA: TGCAGCGTTGGGGTCACTGAAGCTTTCTTT
size: many; V: TRBV6-1; D: TRBD2; J: TRBJ2-7; CDR3: CASSEFWEGPYEQYF; DNA: TGTGCCAGCAGTGAATTTTGGGAGGGGCCCTACGAGCAGTACTTC
size: many; V: TRBV10-3; D: TRBD2; J: TRBJ2-5; CDR3: CAISGGTRFYQETQYF; DNA: TGTGCCATCAGTGGCGGGACTAGATTCTACCAAGAGACCCAGTACTTC
size: many; V: TRBV6-5; D: NA; J: TRBJ1-1; CDR3: CASRPLTRWNTEAFF; DNA: TGTGCCAGCAGACCCTTGACACGGTGGAACACTGAAGCTTTCTTT
size: NA; V: TRBV27; D: NA; J: TRBJ2-7; CDR3: CASSQRGGVSYEQYF; DNA: TGTGCCAGCAGTCAAAGGGGGGGGGTCTCCTACGAGCAGTACTTC
size: many; V: TRBV20-1; D: TRBD2; J: TRBJ2-7; CDR3: CSALNLAGSSYEQYF; DNA: TGCAGTGCCCTCAACCTAGCGGGGAGCTCCTACGAGCAGTACTTC
size: many; V: TRBV5-1; D: TRBD1; J: TRBJ2-7; CDR3: CASSFGQGYYEQYF; DNA: TGCGCCAGCAGCTTTGGACAGGGTTACTACGAGCAGTACTTC
size: NA; V: TRBV27; D: NA; J: TRBJ2-5; CDR3: CATRGRKETQYF; DNA: TGTGCCACCCGGGGGCGGAAAGAGACCCAGTACTTC
size: many; V: TRBV5-1; D: NA; J: TRBJ2-7; CDR3: CASNRGNGGYEQYF; DNA: TGCGCCAGCAACAGGGGAAACGGGGGCTACGAGCAGTACTTC
size: NA; V: TRBV27; D: NA; J: TRBJ1-1; CDR3: CASSQGSSEAFF; DNA: TGTGCCAGCAGCCAGGGGAGCTCTGAAGCTTTCTTT